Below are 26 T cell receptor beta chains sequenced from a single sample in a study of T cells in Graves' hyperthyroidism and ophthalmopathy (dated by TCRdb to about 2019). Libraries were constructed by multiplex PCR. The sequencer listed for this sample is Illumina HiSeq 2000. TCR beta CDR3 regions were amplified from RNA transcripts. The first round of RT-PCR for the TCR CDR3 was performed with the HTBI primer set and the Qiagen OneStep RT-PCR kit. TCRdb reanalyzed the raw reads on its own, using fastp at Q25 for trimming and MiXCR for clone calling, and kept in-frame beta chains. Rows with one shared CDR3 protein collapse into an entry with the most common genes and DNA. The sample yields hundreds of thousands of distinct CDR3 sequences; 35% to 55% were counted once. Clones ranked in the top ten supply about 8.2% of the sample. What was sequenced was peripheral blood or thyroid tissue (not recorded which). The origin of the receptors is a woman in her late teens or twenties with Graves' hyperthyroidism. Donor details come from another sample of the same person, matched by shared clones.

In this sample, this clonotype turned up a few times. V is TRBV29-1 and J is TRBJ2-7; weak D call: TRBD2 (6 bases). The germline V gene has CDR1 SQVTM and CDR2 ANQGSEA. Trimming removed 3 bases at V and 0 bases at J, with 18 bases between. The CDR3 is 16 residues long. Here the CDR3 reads CSVEGRGGAGSYEQYF. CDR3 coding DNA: TGCAGCGTTGAGGGACGAGGAGGGGCTGGCTCCTACGAGCAGTACTTC.

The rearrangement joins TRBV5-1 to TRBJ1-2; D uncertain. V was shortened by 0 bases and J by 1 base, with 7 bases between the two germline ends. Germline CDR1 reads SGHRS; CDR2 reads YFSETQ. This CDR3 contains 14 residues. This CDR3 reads CASSLATVNYGYTF. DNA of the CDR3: TGCGCCAGCAGCTTGGCGACGGTTAACTATGGCTACACCTTC.

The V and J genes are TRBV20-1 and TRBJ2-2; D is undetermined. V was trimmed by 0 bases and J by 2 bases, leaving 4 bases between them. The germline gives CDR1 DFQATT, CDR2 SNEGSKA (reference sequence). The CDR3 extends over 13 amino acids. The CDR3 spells CSARDQNTGELFF. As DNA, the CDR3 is TGCAGTGCTAGAGATCAAAACACCGGGGAGCTGTTTTTT.

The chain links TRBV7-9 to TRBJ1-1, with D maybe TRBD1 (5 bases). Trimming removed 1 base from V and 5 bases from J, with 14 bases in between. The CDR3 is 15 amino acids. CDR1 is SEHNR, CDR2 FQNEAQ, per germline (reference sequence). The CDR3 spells CASSLGKGKITEAFF. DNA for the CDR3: TGTGCCAGCAGCTTAGGAAAGGGGAAAATTACTGAAGCTTTCTTT.

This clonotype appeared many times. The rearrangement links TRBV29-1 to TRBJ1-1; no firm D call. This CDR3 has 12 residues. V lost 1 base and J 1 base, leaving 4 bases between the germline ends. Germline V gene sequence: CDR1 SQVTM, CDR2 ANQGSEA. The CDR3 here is CSVEVQNTEAFF. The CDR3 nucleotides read TGCAGCGTTGAAGTACAGAACACTGAAGCTTTCTTT.

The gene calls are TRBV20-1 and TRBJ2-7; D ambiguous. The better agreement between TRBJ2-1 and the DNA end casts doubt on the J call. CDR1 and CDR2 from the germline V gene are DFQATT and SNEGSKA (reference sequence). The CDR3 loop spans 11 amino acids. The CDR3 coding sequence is TGCAGTGCTAGAGATCGGATCCAGCAGTTCTTC. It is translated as CSARDRIQQFF.

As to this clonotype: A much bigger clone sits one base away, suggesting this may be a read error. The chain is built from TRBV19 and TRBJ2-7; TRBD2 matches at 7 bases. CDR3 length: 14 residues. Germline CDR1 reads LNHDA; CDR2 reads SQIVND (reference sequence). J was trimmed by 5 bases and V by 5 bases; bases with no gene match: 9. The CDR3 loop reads CASSRPAGNHEQYF. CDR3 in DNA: TGTGCCAGTAGTCGACCAGCGGGGAATCACGAGCAGTACTTC.

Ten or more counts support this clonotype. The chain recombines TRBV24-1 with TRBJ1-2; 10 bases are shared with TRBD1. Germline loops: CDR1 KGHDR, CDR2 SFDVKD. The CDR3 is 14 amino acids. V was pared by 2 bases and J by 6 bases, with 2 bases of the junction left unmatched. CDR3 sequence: CATSDSDRGHGYTF. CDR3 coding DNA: TGTGCCACCAGTGATTCTGACAGGGGGCATGGCTACACCTTC.

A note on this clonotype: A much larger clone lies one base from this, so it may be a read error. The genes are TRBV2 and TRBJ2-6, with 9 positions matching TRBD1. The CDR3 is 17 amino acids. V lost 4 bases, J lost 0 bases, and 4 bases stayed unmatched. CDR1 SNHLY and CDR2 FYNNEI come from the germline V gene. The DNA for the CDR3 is TGTGCCAGCAGTGGGGGACAGGGCCGCTCTGGGGCCAACGTCCTGACTTTC. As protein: CASSGGQGRSGANVLTF. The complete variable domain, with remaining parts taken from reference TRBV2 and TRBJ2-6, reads EPEVTQTPSHQVTQMGQEVILRCVPISNHLYFYWYRQILGQKVEFLVSFYNNEISEKSEIFDDQFSVERPDGSNFTLKIRSTKLEDSAMYFCASSGGQGRSGANVLTFGAGSRLTVL.

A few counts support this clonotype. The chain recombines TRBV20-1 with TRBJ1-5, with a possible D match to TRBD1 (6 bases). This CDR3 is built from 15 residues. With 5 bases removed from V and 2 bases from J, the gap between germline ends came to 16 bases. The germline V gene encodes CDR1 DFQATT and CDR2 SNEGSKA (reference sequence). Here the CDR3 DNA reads TGCAGTGCTTTACAGGGAGGTTTGGGCAATCAGCCCCAGCATTTT. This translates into CSALQGGLGNQPQHF.

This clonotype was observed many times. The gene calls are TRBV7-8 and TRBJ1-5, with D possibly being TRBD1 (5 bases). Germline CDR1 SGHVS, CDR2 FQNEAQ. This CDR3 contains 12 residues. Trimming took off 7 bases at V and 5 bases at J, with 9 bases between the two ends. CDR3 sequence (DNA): TGTGCCAGCATGTTGGGGGATCAGCCCCAGCATTTT. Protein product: CASMLGDQPQHF.

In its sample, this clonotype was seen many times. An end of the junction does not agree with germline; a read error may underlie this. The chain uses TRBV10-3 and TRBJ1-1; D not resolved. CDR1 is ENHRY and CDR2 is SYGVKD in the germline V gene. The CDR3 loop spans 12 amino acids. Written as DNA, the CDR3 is TGTGCCAGCAGTGATCAGTACACTGAAGCTTTCTTT. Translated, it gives CASSDQYTEAFF.

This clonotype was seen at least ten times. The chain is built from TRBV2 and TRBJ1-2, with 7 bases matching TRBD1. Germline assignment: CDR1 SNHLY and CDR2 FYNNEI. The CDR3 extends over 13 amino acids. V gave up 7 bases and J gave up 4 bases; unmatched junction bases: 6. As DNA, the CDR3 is TGTGCCAGCACGAGGACAGGACCCTATGGCTACACCTTC. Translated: CASTRTGPYGYTF.

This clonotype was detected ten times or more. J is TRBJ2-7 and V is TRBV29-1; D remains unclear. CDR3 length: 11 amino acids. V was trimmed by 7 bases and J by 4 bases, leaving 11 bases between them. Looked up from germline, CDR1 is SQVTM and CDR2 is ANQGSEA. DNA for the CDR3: TGCAGCGCCGGCAAGAGATACGAGCAGTACTTC. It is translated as CSAGKRYEQYF.

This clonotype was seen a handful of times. The CDR3 spells CASSDRAGGNTIYF. CDR3 sequence (DNA): TGTGCCAGCAGCGATAGAGCGGGGGGAAACACCATATATTTT. The chain is built from TRBV9 and TRBJ1-3, with unresolved D. The CDR3 length is 14 residues. Trimming removed 3 bases at V and 4 bases at J, with 11 bases between. Germline V gives CDR1 SGDLS, CDR2 YYNGEE.

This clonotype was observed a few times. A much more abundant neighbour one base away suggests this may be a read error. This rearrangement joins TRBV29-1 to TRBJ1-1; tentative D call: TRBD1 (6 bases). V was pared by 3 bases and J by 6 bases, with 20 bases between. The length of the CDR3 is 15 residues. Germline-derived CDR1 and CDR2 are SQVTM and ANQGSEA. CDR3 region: CSVDESNREGAEAFF. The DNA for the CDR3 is TGCAGCGTTGACGAGTCGAACAGGGAAGGGGCTGAAGCTTTCTTT.

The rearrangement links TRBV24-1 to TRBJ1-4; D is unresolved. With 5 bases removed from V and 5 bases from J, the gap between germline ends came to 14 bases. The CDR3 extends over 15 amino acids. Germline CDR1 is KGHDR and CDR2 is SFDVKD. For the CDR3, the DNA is TGTGCCACCAGTGGTGGAGGTACCTACAATGAAAAACTGTTTTTT. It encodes CATSGGGTYNEKLFF.

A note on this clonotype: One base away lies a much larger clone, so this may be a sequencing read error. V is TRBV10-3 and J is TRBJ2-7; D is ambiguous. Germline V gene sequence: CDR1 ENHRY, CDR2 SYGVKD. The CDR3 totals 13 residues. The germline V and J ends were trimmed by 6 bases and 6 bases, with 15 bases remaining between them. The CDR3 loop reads CAISRTPTFEQYF. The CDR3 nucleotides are TGTGCCATCAGCCGGACCCCGACCTTCGAGCAGTACTTC.

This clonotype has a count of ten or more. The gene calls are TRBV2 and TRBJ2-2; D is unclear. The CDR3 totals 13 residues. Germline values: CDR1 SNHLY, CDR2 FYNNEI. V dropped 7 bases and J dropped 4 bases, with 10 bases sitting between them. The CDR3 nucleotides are TGTGCCAGCACGGTACTACCCACCGGGGAGCTGTTTTTT. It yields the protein CASTVLPTGELFF.

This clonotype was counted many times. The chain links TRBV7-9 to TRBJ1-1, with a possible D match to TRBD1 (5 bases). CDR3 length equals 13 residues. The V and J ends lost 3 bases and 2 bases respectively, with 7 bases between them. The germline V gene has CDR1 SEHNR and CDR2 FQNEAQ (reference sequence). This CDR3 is CASSFGANTEAFF. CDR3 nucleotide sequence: TGTGCCAGCAGCTTTGGGGCCAACACTGAAGCTTTCTTT.

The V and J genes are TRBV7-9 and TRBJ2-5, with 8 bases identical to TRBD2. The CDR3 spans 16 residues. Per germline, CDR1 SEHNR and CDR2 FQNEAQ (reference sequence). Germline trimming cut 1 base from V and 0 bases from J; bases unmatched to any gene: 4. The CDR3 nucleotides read TGTGCCAGCAGCTTAGGTGAACTAGCGGACCAAGAGACCCAGTACTTC. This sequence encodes CASSLGELADQETQYF.

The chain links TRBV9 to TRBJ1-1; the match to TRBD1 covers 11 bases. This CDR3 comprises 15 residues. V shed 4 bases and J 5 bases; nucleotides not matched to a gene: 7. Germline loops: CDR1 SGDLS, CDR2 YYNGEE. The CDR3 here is CASSRGQGAKTEAFF. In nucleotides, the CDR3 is TGTGCCAGCAGCCGAGGACAGGGGGCGAAGACTGAAGCTTTCTTT.

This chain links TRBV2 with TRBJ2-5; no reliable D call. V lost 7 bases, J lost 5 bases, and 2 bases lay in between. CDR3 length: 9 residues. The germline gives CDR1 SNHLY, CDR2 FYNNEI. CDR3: CASTETQYF. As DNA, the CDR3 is TGTGCCAGCACGGAGACCCAGTACTTC.

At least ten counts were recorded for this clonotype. The CDR3 nucleotides are TGTGCCAGCAGTGTTTTCAGGACCTATAATTCACCCCTCCACTTT. Its protein product is CASSVFRTYNSPLHF. This chain connects TRBV2 to TRBJ1-6; D gene ambiguous. Trimming took 4 bases from V and 2 from J, leaving 9 bases between them. The V gene's germline CDR1 is SNHLY and CDR2 FYNNEI. This CDR3 has 15 residues.

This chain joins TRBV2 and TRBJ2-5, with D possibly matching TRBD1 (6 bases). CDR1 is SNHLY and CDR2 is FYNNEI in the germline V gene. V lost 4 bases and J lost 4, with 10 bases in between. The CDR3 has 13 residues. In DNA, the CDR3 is TGTGCCAGCAGTGGGACAGATCGAGAGACCCAGTACTTC. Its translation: CASSGTDRETQYF.

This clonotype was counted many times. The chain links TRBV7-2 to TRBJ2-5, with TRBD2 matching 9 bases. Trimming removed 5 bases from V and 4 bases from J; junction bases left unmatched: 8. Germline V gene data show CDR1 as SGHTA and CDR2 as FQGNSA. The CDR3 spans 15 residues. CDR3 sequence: CASSPPVAGVETQYF. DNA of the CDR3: TGTGCCAGCAGCCCCCCGGTAGCGGGAGTAGAGACCCAGTACTTC.